This T cell receptor beta chain comes out of a study of identical twins. Everyone who donated was a healthy Caucasian. TCRdb reprocessed the 5' RACE reads with MiXCR, giving one entry per CDR3 protein. The table has some 660,000 distinct CDR3 sequences, about 9.4% seen once. Germline V CDR1 and CDR2: DFQATT, SNEGSKA (reference sequence). Trimming removed 0 bases from V and 1 base from J; junction bases left unmatched: 3. CDR3 size: 16 residues. This clonotype was detected a few times. Antigen unknown. Study-level points and caveats: Zero-insertion analyses might be partly confounded by invariant T cells like MAIT and iNKT.

The sample was also reused in another study, on yellow fever vaccine responses in identical twins.

The genes are TRBV20-1 and TRBJ2-2, with 9 bases that match TRBD2. Source material: PBMCs. This receptor was taken from a woman between 18 and 29 years old in good health. In DNA form, the CDR3 reads TGCAGTGCTAGAGACCCGACTAGCGGGAACACCGGGGAGCTGTTTTTT. Translating gives CSARDPTSGNTGELFF.